The rows below give T cell receptor beta chains drawn from one sample of a study of control samples from healthy donors and cancer patients. Libraries were prepared by immunoSEQ multiplex PCR; TCRdb keeps only in-frame clonotypes and omits some of them. This table holds about 50,000 clones, around nine tenths found once. The sequenced material came from PBMCs. The receptors come from a man in his fifties with head and neck cancer. Each CDR3 is given with its conserved first and last residue. The D gene is left open where the match is weak. Part of the rows lack a size; the others show once, few, many or a class for expanded clones.

len: 14; abundance: once; d_gene: -; v_gene: TRBV7-9; j_gene: TRBJ2-2; CDR3aa: CASSLVTGPGELFF; CDR3nt: TGTGCCAGCAGCTTGGTGACAGGTCCCGGGGAGCTGTTTTTT
len: 13; abundance: -; d_gene: TRBD2; v_gene: TRBV6-4; j_gene: TRBJ2-1; CDR3aa: CASSSGSYNEQFF; CDR3nt: TGTGCCAGCAGTAGCGGGAGTTACAATGAGCAGTTCTTC
len: 14; abundance: -; d_gene: -; v_gene: TRBV7-2; j_gene: TRBJ1-1; CDR3aa: CASSPGSKNTEAFF; CDR3nt: TGTGCCAGCAGCCCCGGTTCGAAGAACACTGAAGCTTTCTTT
len: 16; abundance: once; d_gene: TRBD1; v_gene: TRBV2; j_gene: TRBJ2-7; CDR3aa: CASNKLGTGLSYEQYF; CDR3nt: TGTGCCAGCAACAAATTAGGGACAGGGTTGTCCTACGAGCAGTACTTC
len: 14; abundance: -; d_gene: -; v_gene: TRBV28; j_gene: TRBJ1-3; CDR3aa: CASNPPTAGNTIYF; CDR3nt: TGTGCCAGCAATCCCCCGACAGCTGGAAACACCATATATTTT
len: 16; abundance: once; d_gene: TRBD2; v_gene: TRBV12-5; j_gene: TRBJ2-5; CDR3aa: CASGLGIAGTTETQYF; CDR3nt: TGTGCTAGTGGTTTGGGAATAGCGGGAACCACAGAGACCCAGTACTTC
len: 16; abundance: -; d_gene: TRBD2; v_gene: TRBV30; j_gene: TRBJ2-5; CDR3aa: CAHGTSVYRGKETQYF; CDR3nt: TGTGCCCACGGGACTAGCGTCTACAGGGGAAAAGAGACCCAGTACTTC
len: 16; abundance: -; d_gene: TRBD2; v_gene: TRBV11-2; j_gene: TRBJ2-1; CDR3aa: CASSLDGLAGRGEQFF; CDR3nt: TGTGCCAGCAGCTTAGATGGACTAGCGGGGAGGGGCGAGCAGTTCTTC
len: 15; abundance: -; d_gene: -; v_gene: TRBV3-1/TRBV3-2; j_gene: TRBJ2-7; CDR3aa: CASSQKTTVSYEQYF; CDR3nt: TGTGCCAGCAGCCAAAAGACGACAGTCTCCTACGAGCAGTACTTC
len: 15; abundance: -; d_gene: TRBD1; v_gene: TRBV7-9; j_gene: TRBJ2-7; CDR3aa: CASSNPGTGGVEQYF; CDR3nt: TGTGCCAGCAGTAATCCCGGGACAGGGGGCGTTGAGCAGTACTTC
len: 18; abundance: -; d_gene: -; v_gene: TRBV6-1; j_gene: TRBJ2-7; CDR3aa: CASSEHRPYQLEPYEQYF; CDR3nt: TGTGCCAGCAGTGAACACCGACCTTACCAACTAGAACCCTACGAGCAGTACTTC
len: 15; abundance: -; d_gene: -; v_gene: TRBV2; j_gene: TRBJ2-2; CDR3aa: CASMRDIADTGELFF; CDR3nt: TGTGCCAGCATGAGGGACATAGCGGACACCGGGGAGCTGTTTTTT